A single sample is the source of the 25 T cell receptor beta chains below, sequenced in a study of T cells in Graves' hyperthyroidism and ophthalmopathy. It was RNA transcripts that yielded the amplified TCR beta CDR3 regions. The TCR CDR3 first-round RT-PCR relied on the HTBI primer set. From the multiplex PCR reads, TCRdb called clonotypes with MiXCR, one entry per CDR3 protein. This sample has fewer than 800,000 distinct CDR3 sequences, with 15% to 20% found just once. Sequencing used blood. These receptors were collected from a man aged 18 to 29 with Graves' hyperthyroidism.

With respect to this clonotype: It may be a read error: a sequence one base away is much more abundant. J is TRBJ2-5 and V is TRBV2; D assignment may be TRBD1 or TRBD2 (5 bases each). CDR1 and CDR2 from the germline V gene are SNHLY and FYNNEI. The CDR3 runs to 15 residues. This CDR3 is CASSERGSPQEAQYF. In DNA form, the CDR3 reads TGTGCCAGCAGTGAACGGGGCTCCCCTCAAGAGGCCCAGTACTTC. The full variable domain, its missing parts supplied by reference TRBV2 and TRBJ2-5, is EPEVTQTPSHQVTQMGQEVILRCVPISNHLYFYWYRQILGQKVEFLVSFYNNEISEKSEIFDDQFSVERPDGSNFTLKIRSTKLEDSAMYFCASSERGSPQEAQYFGPGTRLLVL.

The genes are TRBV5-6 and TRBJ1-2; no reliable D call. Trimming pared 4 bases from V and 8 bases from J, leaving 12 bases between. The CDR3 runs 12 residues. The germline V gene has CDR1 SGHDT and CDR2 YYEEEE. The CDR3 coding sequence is TGTGCCAGCAGCCGAATACGACGCGGCTACACCTTC. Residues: CASSRIRRGYTF.

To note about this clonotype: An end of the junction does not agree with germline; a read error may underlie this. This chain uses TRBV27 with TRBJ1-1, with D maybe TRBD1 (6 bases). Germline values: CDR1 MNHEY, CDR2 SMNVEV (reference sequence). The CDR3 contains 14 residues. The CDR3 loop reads CTSSYRQENTEAFF. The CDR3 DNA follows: TGTACCAGCAGTTACCGACAGGAAAACACTGAAGCTTTCTTT.

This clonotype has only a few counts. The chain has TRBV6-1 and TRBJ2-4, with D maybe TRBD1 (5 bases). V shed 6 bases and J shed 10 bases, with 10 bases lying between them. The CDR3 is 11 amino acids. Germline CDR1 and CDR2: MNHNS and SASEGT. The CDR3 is CASRGLWIQYF. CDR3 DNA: TGTGCCAGCAGGGGGCTGTGGATTCAGTACTTC.

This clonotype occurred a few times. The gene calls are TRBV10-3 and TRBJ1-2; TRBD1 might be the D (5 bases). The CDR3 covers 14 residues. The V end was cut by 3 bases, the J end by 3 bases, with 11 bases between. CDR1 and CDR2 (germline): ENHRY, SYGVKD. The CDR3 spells CAISDGGVDYGYTF. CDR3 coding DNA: TGTGCCATCAGTGATGGAGGGGTAGACTATGGCTACACCTTC.

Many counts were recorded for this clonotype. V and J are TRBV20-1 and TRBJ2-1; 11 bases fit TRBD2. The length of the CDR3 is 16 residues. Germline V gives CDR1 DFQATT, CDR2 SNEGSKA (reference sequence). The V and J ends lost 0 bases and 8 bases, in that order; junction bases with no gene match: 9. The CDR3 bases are TGCAGTGCTAGAGACCCGTCTAGCGGGAGGATCTATGAGCAGTTCTTC. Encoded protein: CSARDPSSGRIYEQFF.

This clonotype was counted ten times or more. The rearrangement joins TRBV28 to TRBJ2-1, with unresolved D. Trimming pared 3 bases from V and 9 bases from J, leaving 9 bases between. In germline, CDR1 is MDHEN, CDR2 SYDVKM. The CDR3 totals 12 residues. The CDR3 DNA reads TGTGCCAGCAGTTTCCTTGAGGCTGAGCAGTTCTTC. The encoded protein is CASSFLEAEQFF.

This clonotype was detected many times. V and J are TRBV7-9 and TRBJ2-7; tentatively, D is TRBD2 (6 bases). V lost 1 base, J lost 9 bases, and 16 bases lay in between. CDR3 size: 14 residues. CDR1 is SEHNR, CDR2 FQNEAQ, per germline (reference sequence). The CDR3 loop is CASSLDGGYTAQYF. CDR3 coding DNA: TGTGCCAGCAGCTTAGATGGAGGGTATACGGCGCAGTACTTC.

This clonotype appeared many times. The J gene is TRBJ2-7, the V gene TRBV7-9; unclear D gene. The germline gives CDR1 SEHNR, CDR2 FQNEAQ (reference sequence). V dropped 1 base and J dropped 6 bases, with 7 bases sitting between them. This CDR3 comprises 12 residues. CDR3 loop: CASSLEWTEQYF. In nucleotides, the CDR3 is TGTGCCAGCAGCTTAGAATGGACCGAGCAGTACTTC.

CDR3 in amino acids: CASSFVGSTDTQYF. CDR3 nucleotides: TGTGCCAGCAGTTTCGTAGGGAGCACAGATACGCAGTATTTT. The chain combines TRBV28 with TRBJ2-3; no firm D call. Germline values: CDR1 MDHEN, CDR2 SYDVKM. Between the trimmed V and J ends, which lost 3 bases and 0 bases, there was a span of 7 bases. The CDR3 loop spans 14 amino acids.

CDR3 DNA sequence: TGCGCCAGCAGCCAAGCTTCAGGGGGCAATCAGCCCCAGCATTTT. Encoded protein: CASSQASGGNQPQHF. The rearrangement joins TRBV4-1 to TRBJ1-5, with TRBD1 as a possible D gene (6 bases). The germline V and J ends were trimmed by 1 base and 2 bases, with 9 bases remaining between them. Germline CDR1 MGHRA, CDR2 YSYEKL. The CDR3 consists of 15 residues.

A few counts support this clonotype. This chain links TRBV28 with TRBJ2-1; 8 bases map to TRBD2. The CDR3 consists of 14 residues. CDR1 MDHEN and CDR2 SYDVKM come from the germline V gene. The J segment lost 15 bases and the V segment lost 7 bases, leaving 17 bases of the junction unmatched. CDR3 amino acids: CASKGTSSHSFWFF. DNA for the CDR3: TGTGCCAGCAAAGGGACTAGTAGTCATTCTTTTTGGTTCTTC.

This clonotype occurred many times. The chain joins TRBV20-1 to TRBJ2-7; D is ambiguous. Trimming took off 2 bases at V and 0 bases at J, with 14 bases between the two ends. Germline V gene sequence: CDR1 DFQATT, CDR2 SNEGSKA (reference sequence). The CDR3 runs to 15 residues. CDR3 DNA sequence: TGCAGTGCTAGACGGACGGTCGATAGCTCCTACGAGCAGTACTTC. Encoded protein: CSARRTVDSSYEQYF.

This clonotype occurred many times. The DNA for the CDR3 is TGTGCCAGCAGCGTAAATAGCAATCAGCCCCAGCATTTT. Its translation: CASSVNSNQPQHF. The chain is built from TRBV2 and TRBJ1-5; D unresolved. Germline CDR1 and CDR2: SNHLY and FYNNEI. V gave up 6 bases and J gave up 0 bases, with 6 bases separating them. The CDR3 length is 13 residues.

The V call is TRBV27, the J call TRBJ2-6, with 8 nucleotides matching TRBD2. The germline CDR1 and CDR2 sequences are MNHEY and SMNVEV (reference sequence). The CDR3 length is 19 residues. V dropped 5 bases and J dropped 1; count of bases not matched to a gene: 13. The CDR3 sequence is CASSLNLAGRYSGANVLTF. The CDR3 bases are TGTGCCAGCAGTCTAAATCTAGCGGGTCGCTATTCTGGGGCCAACGTCCTGACTTTC.

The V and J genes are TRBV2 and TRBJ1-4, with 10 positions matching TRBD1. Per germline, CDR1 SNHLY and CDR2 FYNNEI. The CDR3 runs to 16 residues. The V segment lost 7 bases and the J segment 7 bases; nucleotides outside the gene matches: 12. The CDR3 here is CASTLGQGGWIEKLFF. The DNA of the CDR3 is TGTGCCAGCACCCTAGGACAGGGGGGATGGATTGAAAAACTGTTTTTT.

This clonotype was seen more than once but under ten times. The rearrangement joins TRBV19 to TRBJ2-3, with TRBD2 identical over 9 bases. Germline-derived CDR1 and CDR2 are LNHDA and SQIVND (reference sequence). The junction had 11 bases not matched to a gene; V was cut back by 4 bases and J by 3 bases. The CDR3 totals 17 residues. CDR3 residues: CASSKGGSGSGTDTQYF. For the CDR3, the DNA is TGTGCCAGTAGTAAAGGGGGTAGCGGGAGTGGAACAGATACGCAGTATTTT.

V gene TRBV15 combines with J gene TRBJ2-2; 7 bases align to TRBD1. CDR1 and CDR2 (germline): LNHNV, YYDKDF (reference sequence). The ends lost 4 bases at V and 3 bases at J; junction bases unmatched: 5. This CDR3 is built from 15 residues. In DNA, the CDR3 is TGTGCCACCAGCAAGAGGACAGGTGACACCGGGGAGCTGTTTTTT. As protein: CATSKRTGDTGELFF.

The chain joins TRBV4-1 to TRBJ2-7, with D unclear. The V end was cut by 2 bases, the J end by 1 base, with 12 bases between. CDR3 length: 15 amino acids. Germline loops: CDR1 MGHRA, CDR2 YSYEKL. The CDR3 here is CASSQIGRSSYEQYF. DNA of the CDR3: TGCGCCAGCAGCCAAATCGGACGGTCATCCTACGAGCAGTACTTC.

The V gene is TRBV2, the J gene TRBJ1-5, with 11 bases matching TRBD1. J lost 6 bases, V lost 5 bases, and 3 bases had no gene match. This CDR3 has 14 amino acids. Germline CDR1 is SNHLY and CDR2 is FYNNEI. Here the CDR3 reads CASSRTGGAQPQHF. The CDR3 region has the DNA TGTGCCAGCAGTCGGACAGGGGGCGCTCAGCCCCAGCATTTT.

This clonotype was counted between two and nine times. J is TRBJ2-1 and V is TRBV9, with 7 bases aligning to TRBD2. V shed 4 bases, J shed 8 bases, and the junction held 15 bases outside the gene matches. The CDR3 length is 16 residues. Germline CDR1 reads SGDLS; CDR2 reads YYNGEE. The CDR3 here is CASSPSGAGAMYEQFF. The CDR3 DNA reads TGTGCCAGCAGCCCCAGCGGGGCGGGAGCTATGTATGAGCAGTTCTTC.

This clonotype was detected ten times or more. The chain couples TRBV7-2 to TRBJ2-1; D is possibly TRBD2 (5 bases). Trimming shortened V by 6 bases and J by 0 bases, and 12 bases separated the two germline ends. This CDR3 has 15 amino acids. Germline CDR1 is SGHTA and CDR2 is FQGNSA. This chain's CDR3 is CASSLGMSSYNEQFF. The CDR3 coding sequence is TGTGCCAGCAGTCTCGGGATGAGCTCCTACAATGAGCAGTTCTTC.

The CDR3 reads CASSLVQGLDPEAFF. The CDR3 DNA sequence: TGTGCCAGCAGTTTAGTACAGGGGCTTGACCCTGAAGCTTTCTTT. The chain carries TRBV28 and TRBJ1-1; TRBD1 matches at 7 bases. Germline CDR1 MDHEN, CDR2 SYDVKM. V lost 2 bases to trimming and J lost 6 bases; unmatched junction nucleotides: 9. This CDR3 spans 15 amino acids. Full variable domain (outside the CDR3, taken from reference TRBV28 and TRBJ1-1): DVKVTQSSRYLVKRTGEKVFLECVQDMDHENMFWYRQDPGLGLRLIYFSYDVKMKEKGDIPEGYSVSREKKERFSLILESASTNQTSMYLCASSLVQGLDPEAFFGQGTRLTVV.

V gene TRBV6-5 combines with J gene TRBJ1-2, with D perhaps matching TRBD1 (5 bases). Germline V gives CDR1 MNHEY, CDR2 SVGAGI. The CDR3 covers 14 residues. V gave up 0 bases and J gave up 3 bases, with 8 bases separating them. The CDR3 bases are TGTGCCAGCAGTTACTCGGAACAGGACTATGGCTACACCTTC. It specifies CASSYSEQDYGYTF.

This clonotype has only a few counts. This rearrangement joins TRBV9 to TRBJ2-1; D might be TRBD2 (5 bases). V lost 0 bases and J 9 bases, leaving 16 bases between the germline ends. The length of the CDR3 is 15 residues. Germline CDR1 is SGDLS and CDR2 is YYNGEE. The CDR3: CASSVEGAVSGEQFF. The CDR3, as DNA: TGTGCCAGCAGCGTAGAGGGAGCAGTCTCGGGTGAGCAGTTCTTC.